The text below deals with one TCR beta chain. Using immunoSEQ multiplex PCR, the repertoire was profiled, and TCRdb retains in-frame clones only, with some absent. The sample has roughly 100,000 clones, 70% to 90% seen once; the top ten hold 3% to 3.5%. This record belongs to a study of blood T cell repertoires in COVID-19. Study-wide context: Spain, Italy and the United States supplied samples that represented acute and convalescent COVID-19. PBMCs, B-cell-depleted T cells, or T cells provided the cDNA or gDNA that made up the material.

CDR1 is SGDLS, CDR2 YYNGEE, per germline. After removal of 1 base from V and 4 bases from J, the junction contained 14 bases not matched to a gene. This CDR3 comprises 20 residues. The sequenced material came from peripheral blood. The TCR originated in a man aged 45-60 years in a cohort sampled during active COVID-19. The V gene is TRBV9, the J gene TRBJ2-5, with 15 nucleotides matching TRBD2. The CDR3 DNA follows: TGTGCCAGCAGCGTAAACGACCGTTGGACTAGCGGGGGGGCGCGAGAGACCCAGTACTTC. Translated, it gives CASSVNDRWTSGGARETQYF.